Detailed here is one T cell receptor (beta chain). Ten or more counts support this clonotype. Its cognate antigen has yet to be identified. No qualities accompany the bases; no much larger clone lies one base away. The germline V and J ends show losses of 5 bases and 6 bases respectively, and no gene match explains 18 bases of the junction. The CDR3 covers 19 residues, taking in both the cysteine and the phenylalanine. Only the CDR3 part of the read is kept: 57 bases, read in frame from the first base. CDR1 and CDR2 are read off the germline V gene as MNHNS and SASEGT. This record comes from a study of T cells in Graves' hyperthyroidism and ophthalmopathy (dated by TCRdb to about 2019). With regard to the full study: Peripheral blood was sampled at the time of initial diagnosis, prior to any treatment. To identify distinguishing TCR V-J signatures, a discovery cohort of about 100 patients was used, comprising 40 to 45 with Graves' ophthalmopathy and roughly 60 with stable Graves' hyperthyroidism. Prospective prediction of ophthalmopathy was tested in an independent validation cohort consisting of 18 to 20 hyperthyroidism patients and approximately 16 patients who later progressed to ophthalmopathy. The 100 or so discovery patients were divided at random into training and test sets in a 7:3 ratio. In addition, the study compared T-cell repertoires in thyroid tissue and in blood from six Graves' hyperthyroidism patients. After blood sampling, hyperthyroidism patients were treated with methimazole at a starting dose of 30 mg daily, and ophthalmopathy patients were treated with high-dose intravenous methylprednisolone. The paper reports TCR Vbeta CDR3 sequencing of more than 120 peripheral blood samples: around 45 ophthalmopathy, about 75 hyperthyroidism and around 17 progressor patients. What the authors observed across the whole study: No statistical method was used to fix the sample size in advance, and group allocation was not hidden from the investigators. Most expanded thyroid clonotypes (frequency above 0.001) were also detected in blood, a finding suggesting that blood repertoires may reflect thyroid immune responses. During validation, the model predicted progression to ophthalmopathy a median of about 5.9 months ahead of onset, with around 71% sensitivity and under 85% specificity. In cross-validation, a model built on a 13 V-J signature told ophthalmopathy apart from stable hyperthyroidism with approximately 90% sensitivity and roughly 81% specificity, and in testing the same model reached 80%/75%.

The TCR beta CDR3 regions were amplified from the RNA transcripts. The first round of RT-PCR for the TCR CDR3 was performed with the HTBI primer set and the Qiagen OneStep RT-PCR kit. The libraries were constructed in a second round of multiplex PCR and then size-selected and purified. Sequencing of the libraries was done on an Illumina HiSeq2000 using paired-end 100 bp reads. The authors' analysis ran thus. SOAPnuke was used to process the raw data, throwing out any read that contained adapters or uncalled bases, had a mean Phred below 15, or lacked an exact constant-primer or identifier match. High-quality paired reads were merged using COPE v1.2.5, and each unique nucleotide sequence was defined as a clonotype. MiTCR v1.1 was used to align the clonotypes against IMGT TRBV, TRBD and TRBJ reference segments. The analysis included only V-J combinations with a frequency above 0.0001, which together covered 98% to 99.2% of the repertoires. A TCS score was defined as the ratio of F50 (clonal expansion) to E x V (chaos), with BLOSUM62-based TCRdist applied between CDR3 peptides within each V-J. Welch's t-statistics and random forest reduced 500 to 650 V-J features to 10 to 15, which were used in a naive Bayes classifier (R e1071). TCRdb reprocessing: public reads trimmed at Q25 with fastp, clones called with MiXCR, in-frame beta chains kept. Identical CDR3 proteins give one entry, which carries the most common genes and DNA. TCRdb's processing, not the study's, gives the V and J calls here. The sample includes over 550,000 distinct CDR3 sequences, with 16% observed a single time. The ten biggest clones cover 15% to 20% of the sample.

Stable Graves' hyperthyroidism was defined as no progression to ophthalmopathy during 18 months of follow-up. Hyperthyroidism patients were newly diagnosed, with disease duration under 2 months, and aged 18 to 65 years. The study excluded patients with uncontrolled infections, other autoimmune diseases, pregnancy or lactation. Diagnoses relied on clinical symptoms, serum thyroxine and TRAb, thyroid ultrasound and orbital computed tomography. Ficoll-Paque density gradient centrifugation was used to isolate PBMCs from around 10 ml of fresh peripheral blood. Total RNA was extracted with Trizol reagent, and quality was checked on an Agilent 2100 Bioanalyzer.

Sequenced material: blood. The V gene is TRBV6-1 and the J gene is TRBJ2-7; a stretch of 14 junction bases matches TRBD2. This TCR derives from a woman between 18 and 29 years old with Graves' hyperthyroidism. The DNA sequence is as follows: TGTGCCAGCAGTCAGACTAGCGGGAGGGGTGCCCTCTCTTTACTCGAGCAGTACTTC. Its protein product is CASSQTSGRGALSLLEQYF.